The 19 T cell receptor beta chains presented below share a single source sample, sequenced in a study of shared clonotypes between healthy human individuals. Only in-frame clones appear in the TCRdb table, and some are missing; sequencing was by immunoSEQ multiplex PCR. This sample yields a few million clones, of which over 85% are seen a single time; around 0.4% belongs to the top ten. The sample comprised naive CD4+ T cells from PBMCs. Regarding subset: CD45RA+ positively selected. Every receptor here comes from a man younger than 35 in good health. Some clones in this sample may be carry-over from other donors' samples.

V usage is TRBV28 and J usage is TRBJ2-1; D call uncertain. Per the germline V gene, CDR1 is MDHEN and CDR2 is SYDVKM. The CDR3 runs 13 residues. Trimming cost V 7 bases and J 10 bases, with 17 bases left between them. In DNA form, the CDR3 reads TGTGCCAGCATTATGTCCCCCCATCGAGAGCAGTTCTTC. Protein product: CASIMSPHREQFF.

V gene TRBV19 combines with J gene TRBJ1-4; D remains ambiguous. The germline gives CDR1 LNHDA, CDR2 SQIVND (reference sequence). V lost 5 bases, J lost 0 bases, and 13 bases lay in between. The length of the CDR3 is 16 residues. The CDR3 DNA reads TGTGCCAGTAGTGTCTCGTGGGTTGCAACTAATGAAAAACTGTTTTTT. It codes for CASSVSWVATNEKLFF.

The CDR3 DNA reads as TGCGCCAGCAGCCTGACTAGCGGGAGTACCTACGAGCAGTACTTC. The encoded protein is CASSLTSGSTYEQYF. The chain carries TRBV4-1 and TRBJ2-7; 12 bases fit TRBD2. V was clipped by 4 bases and J by 2 bases; unmatched bases: 3. The CDR3 loop spans 15 amino acids. Germline assignment: CDR1 MGHRA and CDR2 YSYEKL.

The V call is TRBV27, the J call TRBJ2-3; 8 nucleotides match TRBD1. V lost 8 bases, J lost 5 bases, and 6 bases stayed unmatched. CDR1 and CDR2 (germline): MNHEY, SMNVEV (reference sequence). The CDR3 has 13 amino acids. The DNA of the CDR3 is TGTGCCAGCTCGGACAGGGTAGGAGATACGCAGTATTTT. Its translation is CASSDRVGDTQYF.

The chain has TRBV5-3 and TRBJ2-2; possibly TRBD2 for D (6 bases). TRBV5-3 is noted as an ORF with a role that remains uncertain. V was clipped by 9 bases and J by 1 base, with 16 bases between them. CDR3 length equals 15 residues. The CDR3 sequence is CATPRGTLNTGELFF. The DNA for the CDR3 is TGTGCCACACCACGCGGGACCTTGAACACCGGGGAGCTGTTTTTT.

A remark on this clone: This specimen includes other DNA sequences encoding the same CDR3. The rearrangement links TRBV27 to TRBJ1-2, with TRBD1 identical over 8 bases. The J segment lost 4 bases and the V segment lost 6 bases, leaving 1 base of the junction unmatched. In germline, CDR1 is MNHEY, CDR2 SMNVEV (reference sequence). The CDR3 totals 12 residues. Here the CDR3 DNA reads TGTGCCAGCAGAGACAGGGGCTATGGCTACACCTTC. This translates into CASRDRGYGYTF.

The chain has TRBV28 and TRBJ2-1; D is possibly TRBD1 (5 bases). Germline CDR1 reads MDHEN; CDR2 reads SYDVKM. Deletions cut 6 bases from V and 8 bases from J, with 17 bases between. This CDR3 contains 14 residues. The CDR3 spells CASSPRAGKDEQFF. CDR3 nucleotide sequence: TGTGCCAGCAGCCCCCGGGCAGGGAAGGATGAGCAGTTCTTC.

As for this clone: Other DNA sequences within the sample encode an identical CDR3. The chain employs TRBV7-3 and TRBJ2-7; the D call may be TRBD1 or TRBD2 (6 bases each). CDR3 size: 15 residues. Deletions cut 3 bases from V and 4 bases from J, with 16 bases between. Germline loops: CDR1 SGHTA, CDR2 FQGTGA. CDR3 in DNA: TGTGCCAGCAGCTTGGGCGGAGGGGGACCATACGAGCAGTACTTC. Encoded protein: CASSLGGGGPYEQYF. The full variable domain, in which reference TRBV7-3 and TRBJ2-7 provide the parts outside the CDR3, is GAGVSQTPSNKVTEKGKYVELRCDPISGHTALYWYRQSLGQGPEFLIYFQGTGAADDSGLPNDRFFAVRPEGSVSTLKIQRTERGDSAVYLCASSLGGGGPYEQYFGPGTRLTVT.

For the CDR3, the DNA is TGTGCCAGCAGCCAACATTCAGGAACCTACGAGCAGTACTTC. The encoded protein is CASSQHSGTYEQYF. J is TRBJ2-7 and V is TRBV4-2; D not certain. V dropped 2 bases and J dropped 2 bases, with 10 bases sitting between them. The CDR3 extends over 14 amino acids. Germline V lookup: CDR1 LGHNA, CDR2 YNFKEQ.

Concerning this clone itself: Other DNA variants within this sample encode the same CDR3. The J gene is TRBJ2-3, the V gene TRBV9, with a weak D call TRBD2 (7 bases). Germline-derived CDR1 and CDR2 are SGDLS and YYNGEE. The CDR3 covers 14 residues. With 0 bases removed from V and 5 bases from J, the gap between germline ends came to 10 bases. The CDR3 sequence: CASSVVGGGDTQYF. In nucleotides, the CDR3 is TGTGCCAGCAGCGTAGTGGGAGGGGGAGATACGCAGTATTTT.

This clone was observed a handful of times. This chain uses TRBV2 with TRBJ1-5, with D unresolved. The CDR3 is 13 amino acids. The germline V gene encodes CDR1 SNHLY and CDR2 FYNNEI. The ends were cut back, 8 bases at V and 3 bases at J, with 11 bases in the middle. Written as DNA, the CDR3 is TGTGCCAGCCGGGTGCACCCCAATCAGCCCCAGCATTTT. Translation gives CASRVHPNQPQHF. Drawing the rest from reference TRBV2 and TRBJ1-5, the complete variable domain is EPEVTQTPSHQVTQMGQEVILRCVPISNHLYFYWYRQILGQKVEFLVSFYNNEISEKSEIFDDQFSVERPDGSNFTLKIRSTKLEDSAMYFCASRVHPNQPQHFGDGTRLSIL.

This clone has a handful of counts. The same CDR3 is also encoded by other DNA sequences in this sample. The chain uses TRBV4-1 and TRBJ1-5; no firm D call. The length of the CDR3 is 13 residues. V shed 2 bases and J shed 2 bases, with 4 bases lying between them. Germline V gene data show CDR1 as MGHRA and CDR2 as YSYEKL. The CDR3 nucleotides read TGCGCCAGCAGCCAACCAGGCAATCAGCCCCAGCATTTT. Translation: CASSQPGNQPQHF.

This clone was observed a few times. Other DNA variants within this sample encode the same CDR3. The chain links TRBV9 to TRBJ1-2; D is unresolved. Germline V gene data show CDR1 as SGDLS and CDR2 as YYNGEE. V was pared by 0 bases and J by 4 bases, with 4 bases between. The CDR3 spans 12 residues. The CDR3 coding sequence is TGTGCCAGCAGCGTAGTGTCCTATGGCTACACCTTC. Its translation: CASSVVSYGYTF.

As regards this clone: Within the sample, other DNA sequences also encode this same CDR3. V is TRBV5-1 and J is TRBJ2-5; 8 nucleotides agree with TRBD2. The CDR3 is 15 residues long. V shed 0 bases, J shed 1 base, and the junction held 2 bases outside the gene matches. The V gene's germline CDR1 is SGHRS and CDR2 YFSETQ. CDR3 region: CASSLGGTSQETQYF. CDR3 sequence (DNA): TGCGCCAGCAGCTTGGGGGGGACTAGCCAAGAGACCCAGTACTTC. Full variable domain (missing parts from reference TRBV5-1 and TRBJ2-5): KAGVTQTPRYLIKTRGQQVTLSCSPISGHRSVSWYQQTPGQGLQFLFEYFSETQRNKGNFPGRFSGRQFSNSRSEMNVSTLELGDSALYLCASSLGGTSQETQYFGPGTRLLVL.

This clone appeared a single time. This rearrangement joins TRBV5-5 to TRBJ1-5; TRBD1 matches 10 bases. The CDR3 is made up of 17 amino acids. Germline CDR1 reads SGHKS; CDR2 reads YYEKEE (reference sequence). V trimming: 2 bases; J trimming: 2 bases; junction bases outside the gene matches: 7. This CDR3 reads CASSFGQGGSGNQPQHF. CDR3 DNA sequence: TGTGCCAGCAGCTTCGGACAGGGGGGGAGTGGCAATCAGCCCCAGCATTTT.

This clone was counted a single time. The same CDR3 can be traced to other DNA sequences in this sample. The rearrangement links TRBV18 to TRBJ2-7; TRBD1 is a possible D gene (5 bases). Germline CDR1 KGHSH, CDR2 LQKENI. Between the trimmed V and J ends, which lost 2 bases and 6 bases, there was a span of 11 bases. CDR3 length: 13 residues. CDR3 coding DNA: TGTGCCAGCTCACCAGCAGGTCAGGGCGAGCAGTACTTC. Translated: CASSPAGQGEQYF.

The chain joins TRBV6-6 to TRBJ1-3; the D gene is possibly TRBD1 (6 bases). The germline V gene encodes CDR1 MNHNY and CDR2 SVGAGI (reference sequence). There are 16 residues in the CDR3. Trimming took 5 bases from V and 0 from J, leaving 14 bases between them. CDR3 region: CASSPRTASSGNTIYF. In DNA, the CDR3 is TGTGCCAGCAGTCCACGGACAGCCTCCTCTGGAAACACCATATATTTT.

The chain uses TRBV5-1 and TRBJ1-4; the match to TRBD1 covers 7 bases. The CDR3 is made up of 15 amino acids. The germline V gene encodes CDR1 SGHRS and CDR2 YFSETQ. V shed 0 bases and J 6 bases; nucleotides not matched to a gene: 5. Here the CDR3 reads CASSLVGGGDEKLFF. The CDR3 region has the DNA TGCGCCAGCAGCTTGGTAGGGGGCGGGGATGAAAAACTGTTTTTT.

The rearrangement uses TRBV4-3 and TRBJ2-5; D gene unclear. CDR1 LGHNA and CDR2 YSLEER come from the germline V gene. Deletions cut 0 bases from V and 5 bases from J, with 13 bases between. The CDR3 sequence is 15 residues long. In DNA form, the CDR3 reads TGCGCCAGCAGCCAAGAGGGCCCTCTCGCGGAGACCCAGTACTTC. It specifies CASSQEGPLAETQYF.